What follows is one T cell receptor beta chain and its context. These data are taken from a study of early T cells in non-severe SARS-CoV-2 infection. Each CDR3 protein gets one entry after TCRdb re-called the 5' RACE reads with MiXCR. The sample includes about 58,000 distinct CDR3 sequences, 6% to 8.5% seen only once; the top ten take approximately 3.6%. The sequenced material came from whole blood. The sequence was obtained from an adult who was a healthcare worker with PCR-confirmed SARS-CoV-2 infection or an uninfected control (not recorded which).

CDR3: CASSLGRPGLAGGTKNIQYF. The CDR3 DNA reads TGTGCCAGCAGCTTAGGCAGACCGGGACTAGCGGGAGGCACCAAAAACATTCAGTACTTC. The genes are TRBV7-2 and TRBJ2-4; TRBD2 aligns across 15 bases. Germline values: CDR1 SGHTA, CDR2 FQGNSA. Germline trimming cut 1 base from V and 2 bases from J; bases unmatched to any gene: 9. The CDR3 covers 20 residues.